The T cell receptor beta chain under discussion was sequenced for a study of cytomegalovirus exposure and HLA in healthy donors. General study results and limits: Most TCRs appeared rarely, but some public TCRs recurred in many donors. Reports credit the classifier with highly specific, highly sensitive diagnosis of cytomegalovirus status. A list of 164 TCR beta chains associated with cytomegalovirus was given. Specific recognition of CMV antigens was confirmed in vitro for a few chains (all CMV-associated).

Only in-frame clones appear in the TCRdb table, and some are missing; sequencing was by immunoSEQ multiplex PCR. The top ten hold 0.6% to 0.85% of the sample, which has approximately 150,000 clones, just over 90% seen once. Regarding this clone: What it recognizes is unknown.

Sequencing was performed on PBMCs. The TCR sequence derives from a man between 18 and 35 years old in good health and CMV-seronegative.

The CDR3 DNA is TGTGCCAGTGACCAGGGGATCGGTGAAAAACTGTTTTTT. Its protein is CASDQGIGEKLFF. V is TRBV11-2 and J is TRBJ1-4; a weak D match, TRBD1 (6 bases). V shed 9 bases and J shed 7 bases, with 15 bases lying between them. The CDR3 is 13 amino acids. In germline, CDR1 is SGHAT, CDR2 FQNNGV.